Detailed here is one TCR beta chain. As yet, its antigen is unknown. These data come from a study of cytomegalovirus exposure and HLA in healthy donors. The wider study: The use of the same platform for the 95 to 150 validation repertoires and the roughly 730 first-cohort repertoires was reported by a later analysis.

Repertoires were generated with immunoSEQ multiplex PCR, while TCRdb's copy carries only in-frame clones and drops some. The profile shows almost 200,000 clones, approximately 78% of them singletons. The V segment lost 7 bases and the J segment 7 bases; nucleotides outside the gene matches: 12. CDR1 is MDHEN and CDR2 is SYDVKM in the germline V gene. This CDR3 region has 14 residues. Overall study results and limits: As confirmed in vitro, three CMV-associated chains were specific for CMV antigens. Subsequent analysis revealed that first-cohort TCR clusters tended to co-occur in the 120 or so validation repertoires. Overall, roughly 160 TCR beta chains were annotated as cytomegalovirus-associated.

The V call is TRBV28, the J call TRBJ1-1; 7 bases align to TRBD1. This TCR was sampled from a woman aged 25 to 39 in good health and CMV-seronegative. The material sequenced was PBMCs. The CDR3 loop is CASNPTGLVGEAFF. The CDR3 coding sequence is TGTGCCAGCAACCCGACAGGGTTGGTAGGTGAAGCTTTCTTT.